The 24 T cell receptor beta chains given below trace back to one sample, sequenced in a study of memory CD4+ T cells and cytomegalovirus serostatus. The sort gate was single viable CD3+CD4+CD8-CD45RO+ cells for memory CD4+ T cells. The repertoire was sequenced with immunoSEQ multiplex PCR; TCRdb's copy has only in-frame clones and lacks some. Among around 62,000 clones, more than 75% were seen once, and the ten largest hold about 4.8%. The sample taken for sequencing was memory CD4+ T cells from blood. These receptors were obtained from an adult in good health and CMV-seropositive.

The CDR3 DNA follows: TGTGCCAGCAGCTTACAAGGGGCTAGCGGGAGCACAGATACGCAGTATTTT. As protein: CASSLQGASGSTDTQYF. The chain is built from TRBV7-2 and TRBJ2-3; 8 nucleotides agree with TRBD2. The CDR3 runs 17 residues. From germline, CDR1 is SGHTA and CDR2 FQGNSA. V shed 2 bases, J shed 0 bases, and the junction held 7 bases outside the gene matches. The full variable domain, with the rest looked up from reference TRBV7-2 and TRBJ2-3, is GAGVSQSPSNKVTEKGKDVELRCDPISGHTALYWYRQSLGQGLEFLIYFQGNSAPDKSGLPSDRFSAERTGGSVSTLTIQRTQQEDSAVYLCASSLQGASGSTDTQYFGPGTRLTVL.

V gene TRBV5-1 combines with J gene TRBJ2-1, with TRBD1 identical over 8 bases. CDR1 is SGHRS and CDR2 is YFSETQ in the germline V gene. The ends lost 4 bases at V and 3 bases at J; junction bases unmatched: 6. The CDR3 is made up of 15 amino acids. CDR3 protein: CASSTGGQLYNEQFF. The CDR3 coding sequence is TGCGCCAGCAGCACAGGGGGACAGCTCTACAATGAGCAGTTCTTC.

The V gene is TRBV9, the J gene TRBJ2-5; 7 bases match TRBD1. There are 15 residues in the CDR3. The V segment lost 0 bases and the J segment 5 bases; nucleotides outside the gene matches: 7. Germline V CDR1 and CDR2: SGDLS, YYNGEE. The CDR3 DNA follows: TGTGCCAGCAGCGTAGTTGAAGGGGGCTCGGAGACCCAGTACTTC. It translates to CASSVVEGGSETQYF.

This chain joins TRBV5-1 and TRBJ1-1; 12 nucleotides agree with TRBD1. Trimming removed 0 bases from V and 10 bases from J; junction bases left unmatched: 10. The CDR3 is 16 residues long. Germline V lookup: CDR1 SGHRS, CDR2 YFSETQ. CDR3 amino acids: CASSLGDRGLRGRAFF. The CDR3 nucleotides are TGCGCCAGCAGCTTGGGGGACAGGGGGCTAAGAGGGAGAGCTTTCTTT.

The chain couples TRBV28 to TRBJ2-2, with a tentative D call TRBD2 (5 bases). Looked up from germline, CDR1 is MDHEN and CDR2 is SYDVKM. The CDR3 covers 16 residues. V was cut by 6 bases and J by 4 bases, with 18 bases left in between. This CDR3 is CASRGSTPAGTGELFF. In DNA form, the CDR3 reads TGTGCCAGCAGGGGATCAACGCCGGCGGGCACCGGGGAGCTGTTTTTT.

V usage is TRBV18 and J usage is TRBJ2-2; maybe TRBD1 (6 bases). The germline CDR1 and CDR2 sequences are KGHSH and LQKENI. The CDR3 contains 17 residues. V lost 3 bases to trimming and J lost 2 bases, with 16 bases between them. Here the CDR3 reads CASSPSLGHRNTGELFF. CDR3 coding DNA: TGTGCCAGCTCACCTTCGTTGGGACATCGAAACACCGGGGAGCTGTTTTTT.

The rearrangement links TRBV7-3 to TRBJ2-5; 16 bases align to TRBD2. The CDR3 is 18 residues long. V lost 5 bases to trimming and J lost 4 bases; unmatched junction nucleotides: 10. Germline V gene sequence: CDR1 SGHTA, CDR2 FQGTGA. The CDR3 sequence: CASSLGTSGRARGETQYF. The CDR3 DNA reads TGTGCCAGCAGCCTCGGGACTAGCGGGAGGGCCAGGGGAGAGACCCAGTACTTC.

The V and J genes are TRBV5-4 and TRBJ1-3; 9 positions match TRBD1. The V gene's germline CDR1 is SGHNT and CDR2 YYREEE (reference sequence). V was clipped by 0 bases and J by 0 bases; unmatched bases: 13. The CDR3 sequence is 20 residues long. The CDR3 bases are TGTGCCAGCAGCTTGGGGGGACAGGGAGCTGCTGTCTACTCTGGAAACACCATATATTTT. The encoded protein is CASSLGGQGAAVYSGNTIYF.

The rearrangement uses TRBV7-7 and TRBJ2-5; D not resolved. V dropped 0 bases and J dropped 4 bases, with 6 bases sitting between them. Germline CDR1 and CDR2: SSHAT and FNYEAQ (reference sequence). The CDR3 is 13 residues long. For the CDR3, the DNA is TGTGCCAGCAGCTTAGCGAATGGAGAGACCCAGTACTTC. It translates to CASSLANGETQYF.

This clone has more than one count but fewer than ten. The chain employs TRBV6-5 and TRBJ1-4; 7 positions match TRBD1. V lost 2 bases, J lost 0 bases, and 3 bases stayed unmatched. The CDR3 is made up of 16 amino acids. Germline V CDR1 and CDR2: MNHEY, SVGAGI. The CDR3 DNA reads as TGTGCCAGCAGTTACAGGGGGCGCGCAACTAATGAAAAACTGTTTTTT. Translating it yields CASSYRGRATNEKLFF.

V gene TRBV19 combines with J gene TRBJ1-4; D perhaps matches TRBD1 (5 bases). This CDR3 region has 15 residues. V gave up 3 bases and J gave up 7 bases, with 15 bases separating them. Germline V gives CDR1 LNHDA, CDR2 SQIVND (reference sequence). CDR3 amino acids: CASSISSLRGEKLFF. CDR3 nucleotide sequence: TGTGCCAGTAGTATCAGTTCCCTGAGGGGTGAAAAACTGTTTTTT.

The genes are TRBV4-2 and TRBJ2-7, with D possibly being TRBD2 (6 bases). CDR3 size: 14 residues. From germline, CDR1 is LGHNA and CDR2 YNFKEQ. Deletions cut 4 bases from V and 0 bases from J, with 10 bases between. Written as DNA, the CDR3 is TGTGCCAGCAGCCTGTCTAGCGACTCCTACGAGCAGTACTTC. Translating gives CASSLSSDSYEQYF.

This clone was counted once. The chain employs TRBV5-1 and TRBJ2-7; D tentatively reads TRBD1 or TRBD2 (7 bases each). CDR3 length: 13 residues. Germline CDR1 reads SGHRS; CDR2 reads YFSETQ. V lost 6 bases and J lost 5, with 15 bases in between. This chain's CDR3 is CASNRGGGNEQYF. The DNA of the CDR3 is TGCGCCAGCAACCGGGGAGGGGGCAACGAGCAGTACTTC.

This clone was counted once. The chain carries TRBV18 and TRBJ1-4, with D perhaps matching TRBD1 (5 bases). There are 14 residues in the CDR3. V gave up 6 bases and J gave up 4 bases, with 12 bases separating them. Germline V lookup: CDR1 KGHSH, CDR2 LQKENI. This chain's CDR3 is CASSAGKGNEKLFF. The CDR3 DNA reads as TGTGCCAGCTCCGCAGGGAAGGGTAATGAAAAACTGTTTTTT.

The chain couples TRBV4-1 to TRBJ2-1; 13 nucleotides match TRBD2. V dropped 4 bases and J dropped 8; count of bases not matched to a gene: 14. Germline V lookup: CDR1 MGHRA, CDR2 YSYEKL. The CDR3 is 18 residues long. As DNA, the CDR3 is TGCGCCAGCAGCCGAGCAGGGACTAGCGGGGCGAAGAGGCATGAGCAGTTCTTC. Translating it yields CASSRAGTSGAKRHEQFF.

The chain links TRBV4-2 to TRBJ2-6, with D perhaps TRBD1 or TRBD2 (5 bases each). The CDR3 sequence is 18 residues long. V lost 3 bases to trimming and J lost 2 bases, with 17 bases between them. Germline V gene lookup returns CDR1 LGHNA and CDR2 YNFKEQ. CDR3 sequence: CASSQPGRLVAGANVLTF. CDR3 DNA: TGTGCCAGCAGCCAGCCGGGACGCCTAGTTGCTGGGGCCAACGTCCTGACTTTC.

This sequence joins TRBV7-9 and TRBJ2-7; TRBD2 might be the D (6 bases). The CDR3 is 19 residues long. Per the germline V gene, CDR1 is SEHNR and CDR2 is FQNEAQ (reference sequence). Trimming cost V 2 bases and J 0 bases, with 23 bases left between them. The chain's CDR3 is CASSLRALRDGFSSYEQYF. The DNA for the CDR3 is TGTGCCAGCAGCTTAAGGGCGTTGCGGGACGGATTTAGCTCCTACGAGCAGTACTTC.

This clone was observed a single time. This chain connects TRBV4-1 to TRBJ2-7, with D maybe TRBD2 (5 bases). Germline V gene lookup returns CDR1 MGHRA and CDR2 YSYEKL. This CDR3 comprises 15 residues. V lost 4 bases to trimming and J lost 5 bases, with 18 bases between them. In DNA form, the CDR3 reads TGCGCCAGCAGCCCGGGATGGGTAGGTTTGCACGAGCAGTACTTC. Amino acid sequence: CASSPGWVGLHEQYF.

The chain links TRBV15 to TRBJ2-1; weak D call: TRBD2 (6 bases). CDR1 LNHNV and CDR2 YYDKDF come from the germline V gene (reference sequence). The V end was cut by 8 bases, the J end by 4 bases, with 18 bases between. The CDR3 spans 15 residues. DNA of the CDR3: TGTGCCACCGACGAGGGACTCCTTACTTACAATGAGCAGTTCTTC. This encodes CATDEGLLTYNEQFF.

The J gene is TRBJ1-6, the V gene TRBV5-6; 10 nucleotides align to TRBD1. Germline V CDR1 and CDR2: SGHDT, YYEEEE. V gave up 6 bases and J gave up 10 bases; unmatched junction bases: 4. This CDR3 spans 13 amino acids. This CDR3 reads CASTGTGESPLHF. The CDR3 DNA sequence: TGTGCCAGCACCGGGACAGGGGAATCACCCCTCCACTTT.

The chain joins TRBV2 to TRBJ2-3, with D possibly being TRBD2 (5 bases). Looked up from germline, CDR1 is SNHLY and CDR2 is FYNNEI. The germline V and J ends were trimmed by 6 bases and 3 bases, with 19 bases remaining between them. The CDR3 contains 16 residues. CDR3 sequence: CASSDALGAVTDTQYF. CDR3 nucleotide sequence: TGTGCCAGCAGCGATGCTTTGGGAGCGGTTACAGATACGCAGTATTTT.

The chain has TRBV28 and TRBJ1-5; D ambiguous. Germline assignment: CDR1 MDHEN and CDR2 SYDVKM. CDR3 length: 16 residues. With 6 bases removed from V and 2 bases from J, the gap between germline ends came to 17 bases. The CDR3 loop reads CASRSSSLGGNQPQHF. CDR3 bases: TGTGCCAGCAGGTCTTCCTCCCTTGGGGGCAATCAGCCCCAGCATTTT.

This rearrangement joins TRBV6-5 to TRBJ2-2; the match to TRBD1 covers 8 bases. The germline V gene encodes CDR1 MNHEY and CDR2 SVGAGI. The junction had 6 bases not matched to a gene; V was cut back by 0 bases and J by 6 bases. This CDR3 comprises 16 residues. CDR3 sequence (DNA): TGTGCCAGCAGTTACTCCCCGGACAGGGTCCCCGGGGAGCTGTTTTTT. Encoded protein: CASSYSPDRVPGELFF.

The chain joins TRBV10-3 to TRBJ2-7; TRBD1 aligns across 7 bases. The CDR3 is made up of 14 amino acids. The V and J ends lost 7 bases and 1 base, in that order; junction bases with no gene match: 7. Looked up from germline, CDR1 is ENHRY and CDR2 is SYGVKD. CDR3 DNA: TGTGCCATCAACAGACAGGGTTTTTCCTACGAGCAGTACTTC. The encoded protein is CAINRQGFSYEQYF.